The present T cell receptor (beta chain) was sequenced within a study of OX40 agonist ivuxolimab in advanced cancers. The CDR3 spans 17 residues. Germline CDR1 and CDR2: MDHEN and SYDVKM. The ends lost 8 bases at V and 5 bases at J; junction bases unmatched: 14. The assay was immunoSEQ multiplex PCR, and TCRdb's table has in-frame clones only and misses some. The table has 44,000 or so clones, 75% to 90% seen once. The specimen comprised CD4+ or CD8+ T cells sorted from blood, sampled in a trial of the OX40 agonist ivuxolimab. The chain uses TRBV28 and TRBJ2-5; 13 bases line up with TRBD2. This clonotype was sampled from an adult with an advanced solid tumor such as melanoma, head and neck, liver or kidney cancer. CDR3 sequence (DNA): TGTGCCAGCGAAGGAACTAGCGGGAGGGCCTTGAGTGAGACCCAGTACTTC. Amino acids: CASEGTSGRALSETQYF. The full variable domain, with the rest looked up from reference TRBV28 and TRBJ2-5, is DVKVTQSSRYLVKRTGEKVFLECVQDMDHENMFWYRQDPGLGLRLIYFSYDVKMKEKGDIPEGYSVSREKKERFSLILESASTNQTSMYLCASEGTSGRALSETQYFGPGTRLLVL.